The 27 T cell receptor beta chains reported below all come from one sample, sequenced in a study of regulatory T cells in long-lasting Graves disease. Documented time point: newly diagnosed GD, antithyroid drugs for less than 3 months. Researchers made the TCR library from RNA that was extracted from PBMCs. iRepertoire HTBI primers and Arm-PCR of CDR3 regions built TCR beta libraries. TCRdb re-derived calls from the multiplex PCR reads in MiXCR, one entry per CDR3 protein. This table holds about 450,000 distinct CDR3 sequences, around 15% found once. These data were likewise used in another study, on T cells in Graves' hyperthyroidism and ophthalmopathy.

This specimen consisted of peripheral blood mononuclear cells (PBMCs), obtained at new diagnosis, from a patient treated with antithyroid drugs. The receptors originated from a woman in her twenties or thirties with Graves disease.

Points on this clonotype: This may be a read error: a much more frequent sequence differs by one nucleotide. The chain is built from TRBV6-4 and TRBJ2-7; the D is unclear. Trimming removed 6 bases at V and 5 bases at J, with 29 bases between. The CDR3 has 18 amino acids. The germline CDR1 and CDR2 sequences are MRHNA and SNTAGT. The CDR3 coding sequence is TGTGCCAGCAGCCCCCCCCATGGGCAGAAACATTTACTCCACGAGCAGTACTTC. Its translation is CASSPPHGQKHLLHEQYF.

In its sample, this clonotype was seen many times. V is TRBV15 and J is TRBJ2-7; 8 nucleotides agree with TRBD2. Trimming removed 5 bases from V and 0 bases from J; junction bases left unmatched: 6. The germline gives CDR1 LNHNV, CDR2 YYDKDF (reference sequence). CDR3 length equals 15 residues. The CDR3: CATSLSGSGSYEQYF. The CDR3 nucleotides are TGTGCCACCAGCCTGAGCGGGAGTGGCTCCTACGAGCAGTACTTC.

This clonotype was observed at least ten times. In DNA, the CDR3 is TGTGCCAGCAGCTCCCCCGTAGAGCACCAAGAGACCCAGTACTTC. Translated: CASSSPVEHQETQYF. The rearrangement uses TRBV7-8 and TRBJ2-5; D not resolved. Per germline, CDR1 SGHVS and CDR2 FQNEAQ. V was shortened by 4 bases and J by 0 bases, with 12 bases between the two germline ends. The CDR3 has 15 residues.

This clonotype has ten or more counts. This chain connects TRBV7-2 to TRBJ2-4, with D uncertain. V gave up 0 bases and J gave up 0 bases, with 6 bases separating them. CDR1 and CDR2 from the germline V gene are SGHTA and FQGNSA. This CDR3 comprises 15 residues. The CDR3 protein is CASSLAHVAKNIQYF. CDR3 nucleotide sequence: TGTGCCAGCAGCTTAGCGCATGTAGCCAAAAACATTCAGTACTTC.

This chain's CDR3 is CASKSVPSSETQYF. The CDR3 DNA sequence: TGTGCCAGTAAATCGGTTCCCAGCTCGGAGACCCAGTACTTC. The chain links TRBV19 to TRBJ2-5; D gene ambiguous. The V gene's germline CDR1 is LNHDA and CDR2 SQIVND (reference sequence). Trimming took 7 bases from V and 5 from J, leaving 17 bases between them. The CDR3 runs 14 residues. The full variable domain, rest sourced from reference TRBV19 and TRBJ2-5, is DGGITQSPKYLFRKEGQNVTLSCEQNLNHDAMYWYRQDPGQGLRLIYYSQIVNDFQKGDIAEGYSVSREKKESFPLTVTSAQKNPTAFYLCASKSVPSSETQYFGPGTRLLVL.

This clonotype was picked up many times. The chain recombines TRBV2 with TRBJ2-1; D remains ambiguous. With 4 bases removed from V and 6 bases from J, the gap between germline ends came to 13 bases. CDR1 is SNHLY and CDR2 is FYNNEI in the germline V gene. The CDR3 covers 14 residues. CDR3 in amino acids: CASSVQVSTNEQFF. The CDR3 DNA sequence: TGTGCCAGCAGTGTCCAAGTATCTACCAATGAGCAGTTCTTC.

On this clonotype itself: One base away lies a much larger clone, so this may be a sequencing read error. This sequence joins TRBV12-3 or TRBV12-4 and TRBJ1-2, with unresolved D. Trimming shortened V by 11 bases and J by 3 bases, and 10 bases separated the two germline ends. CDR3 length: 11 residues. The CDR3 reads CAGGRDYGYTF. The CDR3 DNA sequence: TGTGCCGGCGGGAGAGACTATGGCTACACCTTC.

Comment on this clonotype: A read error is likely here: a far larger clone is one base away. The chain employs TRBV27 and TRBJ2-1, with D tentatively TRBD1 (5 bases). The CDR3 loop spans 14 amino acids. V was shortened by 8 bases and J by 12 bases, with 23 bases between the two germline ends. CDR1 is MNHEY, CDR2 SMNVEV, per germline (reference sequence). The CDR3: CASSPGLDPRGQFF. The CDR3 DNA sequence: TGTGCCAGCTCACCAGGGCTAGACCCGCGTGGGCAGTTCTTC.

For this clonotype: Relative to the germline gene, one junction end is altered; a read error may explain this. The V gene is TRBV28, the J gene TRBJ2-3, with a possible D match to TRBD2 (6 bases). The CDR3 is 15 amino acids. Germline V gene data show CDR1 as MDHEN and CDR2 as SYDVKM. Here the CDR3 DNA reads TGCGCCAGCAGCTTAGGAGGGGAGGGCACAGATACGCAGTATTTT. Translation gives CASSLGGEGTDTQYF.

This clonotype was seen more than once but under ten times. The CDR3 region is CSARGTGTGELFF. The CDR3, as DNA: TGCAGTGCTAGAGGGACAGGGACCGGGGAGCTGTTTTTT. This sequence joins TRBV20-1 and TRBJ2-2; 8 bases agree with TRBD1. Germline lookup yields CDR1 DFQATT and CDR2 SNEGSKA (reference sequence). The CDR3 spans 13 residues. J gave up 5 bases and V 1 base, and 0 bases lay outside the gene matches.

The chain carries TRBV27 and TRBJ2-3; 8 positions match TRBD1. Germline V gene lookup returns CDR1 MNHEY and CDR2 SMNVEV (reference sequence). The CDR3 loop spans 14 amino acids. After removal of 4 bases from V and 7 bases from J, the junction contained 7 bases not matched to a gene. The DNA for the CDR3 is TGTGCCAGCAGTTCTTACAGGGGGGATTATACGCAGTATTTT. Its protein is CASSSYRGDYTQYF.

The chain combines TRBV6-1 with TRBJ2-2; TRBD2 is a possible D gene (5 bases). This CDR3 is built from 15 residues. Deletions cut 7 bases from V and 1 base from J, with 13 bases between. CDR1 is MNHNS and CDR2 is SASEGT in the germline V gene. The CDR3: CASTFRGLNTGELFF. CDR3 DNA sequence: TGTGCCAGCACTTTCCGGGGTCTGAACACCGGGGAGCTGTTTTTT.

The chain employs TRBV20-1 and TRBJ1-1, with no clear D. The CDR3 sequence is 14 residues long. Germline lookup yields CDR1 DFQATT and CDR2 SNEGSKA (reference sequence). V gave up 8 bases and J gave up 2 bases, with 18 bases separating them. CDR3 region: CSPSRPAINTEAFF. Here the CDR3 DNA reads TGCAGTCCTTCTCGACCGGCGATCAACACTGAAGCTTTCTTT.

This clonotype was counted many times. The chain joins TRBV2 to TRBJ1-5; a possible D gene is TRBD1 (5 bases). Deletions cut 8 bases from V and 5 bases from J, with 13 bases between. The CDR3 runs 13 residues. Germline V gives CDR1 SNHLY, CDR2 FYNNEI. CDR3 amino acids: CASVGQVDQPQHF. The CDR3 coding sequence is TGTGCCAGCGTGGGGCAGGTTGATCAGCCCCAGCATTTT.

This clonotype was recorded a few times. V is TRBV29-1 and J is TRBJ2-3; 8 positions match TRBD1. Germline V lookup: CDR1 SQVTM, CDR2 ANQGSEA. The CDR3 consists of 14 residues. V shed 3 bases and J 3 bases; nucleotides not matched to a gene: 5. The CDR3 sequence: CSVDWQGATDTQYF. Written as DNA, the CDR3 is TGCAGCGTTGACTGGCAGGGGGCAACAGATACGCAGTATTTT.

This clonotype was detected many times. The rearrangement joins TRBV20-1 to TRBJ2-1, with D tentatively TRBD2 (6 bases). The V end lost 6 bases, the J end lost 5 bases, and 20 bases lay between the germline ends. The CDR3 covers 15 residues. Germline V gives CDR1 DFQATT, CDR2 SNEGSKA (reference sequence). In DNA, the CDR3 is TGCAGTGCCCCAGCCCTAGCGCTGGCGAACAATGAGCAGTTCTTC. Protein product: CSAPALALANNEQFF.

This clonotype was counted at least ten times. This sequence joins TRBV12-3 or TRBV12-4 and TRBJ1-5, with TRBD1 matching over 9 bases. The length of the CDR3 is 18 residues. V lost 6 bases to trimming and J lost 6 bases; unmatched junction nucleotides: 18. The CDR3 nucleotides are TGTGCCAGCAGGGACGGGACAGGGAATTGCGTTTGGTGTCAGCCCCAGCATTTT. Encoded protein: CASRDGTGNCVWCQPQHF.

This clonotype was picked up many times. Written as DNA, the CDR3 is TGTGCCAGCAGCCGCACACCGGGGGGGTACAATGAGCAGTTCTTC. This sequence encodes CASSRTPGGYNEQFF. The chain is built from TRBV11-2 and TRBJ2-1; TRBD2 agrees at 8 bases. The germline V gene has CDR1 SGHAT and CDR2 FQNNGV. Unmatched junction bases numbered 7, after V lost 5 bases and J lost 4 bases. The CDR3 spans 15 residues.

The chain couples TRBV6-1 to TRBJ2-2, with 10 bases lining up with TRBD2. The CDR3 runs 16 residues. Germline values: CDR1 MNHNS, CDR2 SASEGT. After removal of 6 bases from V and 1 base from J, the junction contained 5 bases not matched to a gene. CDR3 in amino acids: CASRSTSGQNTGELFF. The CDR3 DNA is TGTGCCAGCAGGTCGACTAGCGGGCAGAACACCGGGGAGCTGTTTTTT.

This chain joins TRBV5-6 and TRBJ2-3; 8 bases match TRBD1. J was trimmed by 2 bases and V by 4 bases; bases with no gene match: 6. Germline V lookup: CDR1 SGHDT, CDR2 YYEEEE. There are 15 residues in the CDR3. Here the CDR3 reads CASSGGTGDTDTQYF. CDR3 in DNA: TGTGCCAGCAGCGGAGGGACAGGAGACACAGATACGCAGTATTTT.

Ten or more counts support this clonotype. J is TRBJ2-5 and V is TRBV2; no clear D. This CDR3 region has 13 residues. Trimming took 6 bases from V and 5 from J, leaving 13 bases between them. Germline V lookup: CDR1 SNHLY, CDR2 FYNNEI. CDR3 coding DNA: TGTGCCAGCAGACTCGAGGAGTGGGAGACCCAGTACTTC. It is translated as CASRLEEWETQYF.

This chain uses TRBV5-1 with TRBJ1-2; possibly TRBD1 for D (5 bases). V lost 0 bases and J lost 6, with 6 bases in between. Germline CDR1 reads SGHRS; CDR2 reads YFSETQ. The CDR3 totals 12 residues. CDR3 nucleotides: TGCGCCAGCAGCTTGGCAGGGCATGGCTACACCTTC. It encodes CASSLAGHGYTF.

This clonotype showed up many times. This chain links TRBV10-2 with TRBJ2-1; 9 bases are shared with TRBD2. V was clipped by 3 bases and J by 2 bases; unmatched bases: 11. Germline CDR1 WSHSY, CDR2 SAAADI. The CDR3 extends over 18 amino acids. The CDR3 here is CASSDPPGTSRTYNEQFF. CDR3 nucleotide sequence: TGCGCCAGCAGTGACCCACCCGGGACTAGCCGCACCTACAATGAGCAGTTCTTC.

This clonotype was seen repeatedly, ten times or more. The chain recombines TRBV11-2 with TRBJ2-1; TRBD1 is a possible D gene (6 bases). Germline V gene sequence: CDR1 SGHAT, CDR2 FQNNGV. V gave up 5 bases and J gave up 6 bases, with 11 bases separating them. The CDR3 has 13 amino acids. The CDR3 nucleotides are TGTGCCAGCAGCATGTTAGGGGGCAATGAGCAGTTCTTC. Residues: CASSMLGGNEQFF.

Ten or more counts support this clonotype. V is TRBV28 and J is TRBJ2-1, with D perhaps TRBD2 (5 bases). V gave up 5 bases and J gave up 5 bases, with 16 bases separating them. Per germline, CDR1 MDHEN and CDR2 SYDVKM. The CDR3 consists of 15 residues. The DNA of the CDR3 is TGTGCCAGCAGTCCCTGGGCTAGCAGAAACAATGAGCAGTTCTTC. This encodes CASSPWASRNNEQFF.

This clonotype was detected ten times or more. V is TRBV20-1 and J is TRBJ1-5, with D perhaps TRBD1 (6 bases). The CDR3 runs 14 residues. From germline, CDR1 is DFQATT and CDR2 SNEGSKA (reference sequence). V was shortened by 6 bases and J by 0 bases, with 12 bases between the two germline ends. DNA for the CDR3: TGCAGTGCGCGGGACAATAATAGCAATCAGCCCCAGCATTTT. It yields the protein CSARDNNSNQPQHF.

This clonotype was seen a few times. The chain carries TRBV28 and TRBJ1-4; 10 bases align to TRBD1. This CDR3 has 15 amino acids. Unmatched junction bases numbered 4, after V lost 2 bases and J lost 7 bases. CDR1 and CDR2 (germline): MDHEN, SYDVKM. The CDR3 coding sequence is TGTGCCAGCAGTTTACAGGGACAGGGGACTGAAAAACTGTTTTTT. Translation: CASSLQGQGTEKLFF.